One sample yielded the 2 T cell receptor beta chains listed below, sequenced in a study of identical twins. Each CDR3 protein gets one entry after TCRdb re-called the 5' RACE reads with MiXCR. This sample has approximately 300,000 distinct CDR3 sequences, with roughly 9% found just once. These sequences were also reported in another study, on yellow fever vaccine responses in identical twins.

Material for sequencing was CD8+ T cells sorted from blood. Receptors originate from a young woman in good health.

V gene TRBV28 combines with J gene TRBJ2-2; 9 bases are shared with TRBD1. J gave up 2 bases and V 5 bases, and 6 bases lay outside the gene matches. This CDR3 is built from 16 residues. Germline CDR1 MDHEN, CDR2 SYDVKM. In DNA form, the CDR3 reads TGTGCCAGCAGTATACCGGGACAGGGCAACACCGGGGAGCTGTTTTTT. Its translation is CASSIPGQGNTGELFF.

As to this clonotype: One end of the junction does not line up with germline, which may come from a read error. This sequence joins TRBV5-5 and TRBJ2-7, with no clear D. Germline V gives CDR1 SGHKS, CDR2 YYEKEE (reference sequence). CDR3 size: 13 residues. The CDR3: CASSHGLSCEQYF. The CDR3 DNA reads TGTGCCAGCAGCCACGGGCTCTCCTGCGAGCAGTACTTC.